This TCR beta chain was identified in a study of cytomegalovirus exposure and HLA in healthy donors. Study observations and caveats: The listing of fewer than 200 TCR beta chains classed them as cytomegalovirus-associated. By HLA locus, TCR association rates varied in a later analysis, with DRB1 showing the most and HLA-C the fewest. Researchers reportedly found TCR beta sequences accurately predicted most subjects' HLA-A and HLA-B alleles.

The PCR made use of 60 Vbeta and 13 Jbeta primers. Data came from immunoSEQ multiplex PCR; TCRdb stores just in-frame clones and leaves some out. The top ten clones hold 1.5% to 2% of a sample with fewer than 120,000 clones, 86% of them seen once. Comments on this clone: The target antigen is unknown.

This CDR3 has 11 amino acids. Germline V gene sequence: CDR1 GTSNPN, CDR2 SVGIG (reference sequence). Trimming took 3 bases from V and 7 from J, leaving 9 bases between them. The chain employs TRBV30 and TRBJ1-1; D is uncertain. The source of this sequence is a man aged 40-49 years in good health and CMV-seronegative. The sequencing input was PBMCs. CDR3 in amino acids: CAWRDSDEAFF. For the CDR3, the DNA is TGTGCCTGGAGGGATAGCGATGAAGCTTTCTTT.